This passage covers 32 T cell receptor beta chains from one sample sequenced in a study of blood T cell repertoires in COVID-19. Generated by immunoSEQ multiplex PCR, the TCRdb table keeps only in-frame clones and is missing some. The data contain under 300,000 clones, roughly 80% of them singletons. Sequencing was performed on peripheral blood. Source of these receptors: a young woman with acute or convalescent COVID-19.

The chain carries TRBV3-1 (or the pseudogene TRBV3-2) and TRBJ2-1; 9 nucleotides line up with TRBD2. From germline, CDR1 is LGHDT and CDR2 YNNKEL (reference sequence). With 1 base clipped from V and 4 bases from J, the junction kept 2 bases outside the gene matches. This CDR3 has 15 residues. CDR3 in DNA: TGTGCCAGCAGCCAAGTAGCGGGAGTATACAATGAGCAGTTCTTC. Residues: CASSQVAGVYNEQFF.

This clone was counted a few times. V usage is TRBV5-1 and J usage is TRBJ2-5; D is ambiguous. V shed 0 bases and J shed 1 base, with 7 bases lying between them. The CDR3 extends over 14 amino acids. Germline V CDR1 and CDR2: SGHRS, YFSETQ. The DNA for the CDR3 is TGCGCCAGCAGCTTGGTTAGTACCCAAGAGACCCAGTACTTC. It is translated as CASSLVSTQETQYF.

The J gene is TRBJ1-5, the V gene TRBV6-2 or TRBV6-3; D call uncertain. CDR1 is MNHEY, CDR2 SVGEGT, per germline. V was cut by 0 bases and J by 7 bases, with 10 bases left in between. This CDR3 contains 14 residues. The CDR3 loop reads CASSYSSPRQPQHF. The CDR3, as DNA: TGTGCCAGCAGTTACTCGAGCCCCCGGCAGCCCCAGCATTTT.

J is TRBJ2-1 and V is TRBV18; the D is unclear. Trimming pared 0 bases from V and 6 bases from J, leaving 9 bases between. The CDR3 runs 14 residues. Germline values: CDR1 KGHSH, CDR2 LQKENI. CDR3 nucleotide sequence: TGTGCCAGCTCACCACCCCCTGCCAGCAATGAGCAGTTCTTC. It encodes CASSPPPASNEQFF.

The chain combines TRBV7-8 with TRBJ1-5; D possibly corresponds to TRBD1 (5 bases). Between the trimmed V and J ends, which lost 5 bases and 3 bases, there was a span of 14 bases. Germline loops: CDR1 SGHVS, CDR2 FQNEAQ. The CDR3 has 15 residues. The CDR3 nucleotides read TGTGCCAGCAGCAAGGGAACAGGCTCCAATCAGCCCCAGCATTTT. Encoded protein: CASSKGTGSNQPQHF.

V and J are TRBV28 and TRBJ1-5, with D possibly TRBD1 on 5 matching bases. In germline, CDR1 is MDHEN, CDR2 SYDVKM. The CDR3 consists of 14 residues. V lost 5 bases to trimming and J lost 6 bases, with 14 bases between them. The CDR3 coding sequence is TGTGCCAGCAGTGGGGCACTGGCGAGTCAGCCCCAGCATTTT. This gives the protein CASSGALASQPQHF.

V is TRBV29-1 and J is TRBJ1-2; D gene uncertain. CDR1 and CDR2 from the germline V gene are SQVTM and ANQGSEA. Trimming took off 3 bases at V and 4 bases at J, with 9 bases between the two ends. This CDR3 has 12 amino acids. The CDR3 region has the DNA TGCAGCGTTGAGTATTTTTCCTATGGCTACACCTTC. It codes for CSVEYFSYGYTF.

The chain joins TRBV12-3 or TRBV12-4 to TRBJ1-2, with 10 bases identical to TRBD1. V trimming: 8 bases; J trimming: 3 bases; junction bases outside the gene matches: 3. This CDR3 has 13 amino acids. CDR3 amino acids: CASGGTGDYGYTF. CDR3 coding DNA: TGTGCCAGCGGGGGGACAGGGGACTATGGCTACACCTTC.

The chain joins TRBV5-6 to TRBJ1-2; 7 bases are shared with TRBD1. V dropped 9 bases and J dropped 0; count of bases not matched to a gene: 11. The CDR3 has 15 amino acids. Germline loops: CDR1 SGHDT, CDR2 YYEEEE. The CDR3 DNA sequence: TGTGCCACACACAGGGGAACCGTCCCTAACTATGGCTACACCTTC. This gives the protein CATHRGTVPNYGYTF.

The rearrangement joins TRBV28 to TRBJ1-6; D is ambiguous. CDR3 length equals 12 residues. Looked up from germline, CDR1 is MDHEN and CDR2 is SYDVKM. Trimming stripped 2 bases from V and 7 bases from J, with 3 bases between. Here the CDR3 DNA reads TGTGCCAGCAGTTTAAGCAATTCACCCCTCCACTTT. It specifies CASSLSNSPLHF.

The rearrangement links TRBV7-8 to TRBJ2-5; D might be TRBD2 (5 bases). The CDR3 is 16 residues long. Germline V lookup: CDR1 SGHVS, CDR2 FQNEAQ. Deletions cut 5 bases from V and 5 bases from J, with 21 bases between. The CDR3 region is CASSRRRDNQRETQYF. The DNA of the CDR3 is TGTGCCAGCAGCCGGCGCCGGGATAACCAGCGGGAGACCCAGTACTTC.

The gene calls are TRBV7-8 and TRBJ1-1; D uncertain. This CDR3 region has 15 residues. CDR1 is SGHVS, CDR2 FQNEAQ, per germline. The ends were cut back, 4 bases at V and 1 base at J, with 13 bases in the middle. CDR3 DNA sequence: TGTGCCAGCAGCTCCAAACTCGAGAGGAACACTGAAGCTTTCTTT. This gives the protein CASSSKLERNTEAFF.

The chain carries TRBV25-1 and TRBJ1-1, with D possibly TRBD1 on 5 matching bases. Germline values: CDR1 MGHDK, CDR2 SYGVNS. The CDR3 is 15 residues long. Trimming shortened V by 2 bases and J by 5 bases, and 15 bases separated the two germline ends. The CDR3 DNA reads as TGTGCCAGCAGTGAAGTTGGGGCCTTCGGGACTGAAGCTTTCTTT. This gives the protein CASSEVGAFGTEAFF.

The chain recombines TRBV3-1 (or the pseudogene TRBV3-2) with TRBJ1-6, with 7 bases lining up with TRBD1. V lost 5 bases and J lost 8; bases outside the gene matches: 3. The CDR3 covers 13 residues. Per the germline V gene, CDR1 is LGHDT and CDR2 is YNNKEL (reference sequence). CDR3 loop: CASSAQGYSPLHF. CDR3 nucleotide sequence: TGTGCCAGCAGCGCACAGGGGTATTCACCCCTCCACTTT.

The V gene is TRBV2, the J gene TRBJ1-3; D uncertain. The V end lost 5 bases, the J end lost 4 bases, and 15 bases lay between the germline ends. Germline CDR1 reads SNHLY; CDR2 reads FYNNEI. This CDR3 has 15 amino acids. The CDR3 DNA follows: TGTGCCAGCAGTCTGGGCCCCGCGTGGGGAAACACCATATATTTT. It translates to CASSLGPAWGNTIYF.

V usage is TRBV5-6 and J usage is TRBJ2-7, with D hard to call. Germline CDR1 and CDR2: SGHDT and YYEEEE. Trimming took 3 bases from V and 0 from J, leaving 10 bases between them. This CDR3 comprises 14 residues. CDR3 residues: CASSSPPSSYEQYF. The DNA of the CDR3 is TGTGCCAGCAGCTCCCCTCCCAGCTCCTACGAGCAGTACTTC.

The J gene is TRBJ2-2, the V gene TRBV19; 8 bases match TRBD2. Trimming took 5 bases from V and 6 from J; bases not matched to a gene: 11. Germline V gives CDR1 LNHDA, CDR2 SQIVND (reference sequence). The CDR3 runs 16 residues. CDR3 bases: TGTGCCAGTAGTCCCCGGCGGGAGGTTCCTTCCGGGGAGCTGTTTTTT. Translating gives CASSPRREVPSGELFF.

The table lists this clone with many counts. This chain links TRBV6-4 with TRBJ2-2; TRBD2 agrees at 8 bases. The germline CDR1 and CDR2 sequences are MRHNA and SNTAGT. The length of the CDR3 is 14 residues. V shed 6 bases and J 6 bases; nucleotides not matched to a gene: 6. The CDR3 DNA sequence: TGTGCCAGCAGCGTGACTAGCGAGGCCGGGGAGCTGTTTTTT. It translates to CASSVTSEAGELFF.

V is TRBV6-6 and J is TRBJ1-2, with 9 bases matching TRBD1. The germline gives CDR1 MNHNY, CDR2 SVGAGI (reference sequence). Trimming cost V 7 bases and J 3 bases; bases outside gene matches: 3. The CDR3 consists of 13 residues. The CDR3 loop is CASNRGRDYGYTF. The CDR3 nucleotides are TGTGCCAGCAACAGGGGGCGCGACTATGGCTACACCTTC.

The V gene is TRBV4-3, the J gene TRBJ1-1, with a tentative D call TRBD1 (6 bases). The CDR3 totals 14 residues. V lost 5 bases to trimming and J lost 4 bases, with 14 bases between them. Germline CDR1 LGHNA, CDR2 YSLEER. The CDR3 region has the DNA TGCGCCAGCAGCACACAGGGTTTCGGCACTGAAGCTTTCTTT. Translating gives CASSTQGFGTEAFF.

CDR3 in amino acids: CAWSGAGEPQHF. In DNA, the CDR3 is TGTGCCTGGAGTGGGGCAGGGGAGCCCCAGCATTTT. The chain has TRBV30 and TRBJ1-5; D is perhaps TRBD1 (6 bases). CDR3 length equals 12 residues. Trimming removed 1 base from V and 8 bases from J, with 9 bases in between. Germline loops: CDR1 GTSNPN, CDR2 SVGIG (reference sequence).

The chain couples TRBV6-6 to TRBJ2-1; 8 bases fit TRBD1. Looked up from germline, CDR1 is MNHNY and CDR2 is SVGAGI (reference sequence). The trim removed 5 bases at V and 8 bases at J, leaving 17 bases unmatched. The CDR3 covers 17 residues. In DNA, the CDR3 is TGTGCCAGCAGTCGACCTTCAGGGGGCGCAGGTGTCCATGAGCAGTTCTTC. Translated: CASSRPSGGAGVHEQFF.

This clone was seen more than once but under ten times. The rearrangement links TRBV9 to TRBJ2-2, with 10 bases fitting TRBD2. CDR3 length: 19 residues. Trimming at V came to 1 base and at J to 0 bases, leaving 9 bases not matched to a gene. Germline CDR1 reads SGDLS; CDR2 reads YYNGEE. The CDR3 here is CASSVPASGSIPNTGELFF. DNA of the CDR3: TGTGCCAGCAGCGTACCCGCTAGCGGGAGTATACCGAACACCGGGGAGCTGTTTTTT.

The chain joins TRBV6-1 to TRBJ1-3; the match to TRBD1 covers 8 bases. Unmatched junction bases numbered 7, after V lost 4 bases and J lost 2 bases. In germline, CDR1 is MNHNS, CDR2 SASEGT. The CDR3 spans 16 residues. CDR3 sequence: CASSGGWTGTGNTIYF. CDR3 nucleotide sequence: TGTGCCAGCAGTGGAGGATGGACAGGGACTGGAAACACCATATATTTT.

V usage is TRBV12-3 or TRBV12-4 and J usage is TRBJ2-1; TRBD2 is a possible D gene (6 bases). The V end lost 5 bases, the J end lost 6 bases, and 11 bases lay between the germline ends. There are 13 residues in the CDR3. CDR3 sequence reads: CASSPPGVNEQFF. DNA of the CDR3: TGTGCCAGCAGTCCCCCGGGGGTCAATGAGCAGTTCTTC.

Only a few counts were recorded for this clone. The rearrangement links TRBV28 to TRBJ1-5; D is perhaps TRBD1 (5 bases). The CDR3 is 18 residues long. From germline, CDR1 is MDHEN and CDR2 SYDVKM. Trimming removed 3 bases at V and 3 bases at J, with 21 bases between. This CDR3 is CASSFLRDSSSLNQPQHF. The CDR3 bases are TGTGCCAGCAGTTTCCTCCGCGACAGCTCAAGTCTCAATCAGCCCCAGCATTTT.

The V call is TRBV6-1, the J call TRBJ2-7; 8 positions agree with TRBD2. CDR3 length: 15 amino acids. Germline CDR1 reads MNHNS; CDR2 reads SASEGT. V lost 2 bases to trimming and J lost 2 bases; unmatched junction nucleotides: 5. The CDR3 is CASSEFGGRTYEQYF. As DNA, the CDR3 is TGTGCCAGCAGTGAATTTGGCGGGAGGACCTACGAGCAGTACTTC.

This clone was observed once. This rearrangement joins TRBV10-3 to TRBJ1-1, with no clear D. Germline V gives CDR1 ENHRY, CDR2 SYGVKD. The CDR3 is 15 residues long. V dropped 3 bases and J dropped 0 bases, with 11 bases sitting between them. Here the CDR3 DNA reads TGTGCCATCAGTGACGGGGAGGCCCTGAACACTGAAGCTTTCTTT. It yields the protein CAISDGEALNTEAFF.

The CDR3 region is CASSQGHQNTEAFF. For the CDR3, the DNA is TGTGCCAGCAGCCAGGGACACCAGAACACTGAAGCTTTCTTT. This rearrangement joins TRBV7-8 to TRBJ1-1; possible D gene TRBD1, 6 bases. CDR1 SGHVS and CDR2 FQNEAQ come from the germline V gene. The CDR3 sequence is 14 residues long. The V end lost 5 bases, the J end lost 1 base, and 11 bases lay between the germline ends. Drawing the rest from reference TRBV7-8 and TRBJ1-1, the complete variable domain is GAGVSQSPRYKVAKRGQDVALRCDPISGHVSLFWYQQALGQGPEFLTYFQNEAQLDKSGLPSDRFFAERPEGSVSTLKIQRTQQEDSAVYLCASSQGHQNTEAFFGQGTRLTVV.

The chain recombines TRBV7-9 with TRBJ2-1; D is ambiguous. Germline V gives CDR1 SEHNR, CDR2 FQNEAQ (reference sequence). Trimming shortened V by 1 base and J by 0 bases, and 10 bases separated the two germline ends. The CDR3 extends over 16 amino acids. The CDR3 nucleotides read TGTGCCAGCAGCTTAGGTGAGCTAAGCTCCTACAATGAGCAGTTCTTC. Protein sequence: CASSLGELSSYNEQFF.

This clone is a singleton in its sample. The J gene is TRBJ1-2, the V gene TRBV28; possible D gene TRBD1, 5 bases. The ends were cut back, 10 bases at V and 4 bases at J, with 13 bases in the middle. Germline V gene data show CDR1 as MDHEN and CDR2 as SYDVKM. The CDR3 loop spans 12 amino acids. The CDR3 loop reads CAIVGGSYGYTF. The CDR3 DNA reads TGTGCCATTGTGGGGGGAAGCTATGGCTACACCTTC.

The CDR3 here is CASKGQGALNTEAFF. The CDR3 DNA is TGTGCCAGCAAGGGACAGGGGGCCCTGAACACTGAAGCTTTCTTT. The genes are TRBV27 and TRBJ1-1; TRBD1 matches 12 bases. V was pared by 7 bases and J by 0 bases, with 3 bases of the junction left unmatched. This CDR3 has 15 amino acids. The V gene's germline CDR1 is MNHEY and CDR2 SMNVEV (reference sequence).